Below are 27 T cell receptor beta chains sequenced from a single sample in a study of blood T cell repertoires in COVID-19. The repertoire was sequenced with immunoSEQ multiplex PCR; TCRdb's copy has only in-frame clones and lacks some. This table holds 52,000 or so clones, roughly nine tenths found once. Sequenced sample: peripheral blood. The receptors here all came from a man between 45 and 60 years old with acute or convalescent COVID-19.

The gene calls are TRBV24-1 and TRBJ2-3; 10 nucleotides agree with TRBD1. The CDR3 contains 17 residues. Trimming removed 5 bases from V and 4 bases from J; junction bases left unmatched: 11. CDR1 is KGHDR and CDR2 is SFDVKD in the germline V gene. In nucleotides, the CDR3 is TGTGCCACCAGTGTTCAATGGGGCGGACAGGGGGCAGATACGCAGTATTTT. This sequence encodes CATSVQWGGQGADTQYF.

The chain links TRBV4-1 to TRBJ1-5, with 10 positions matching TRBD1. V was clipped by 1 base and J by 0 bases; unmatched bases: 9. The CDR3 spans 19 residues. Germline V CDR1 and CDR2: MGHRA, YSYEKL. DNA of the CDR3: TGCGCCAGCAGCCAAGTGGTCGACAGGGGGCTTGGTAGCAATCAGCCCCAGCATTTT. Translating gives CASSQVVDRGLGSNQPQHF.

The rearrangement joins TRBV4-2 to TRBJ1-5; tentatively, D is TRBD1 (6 bases). The V gene's germline CDR1 is LGHNA and CDR2 YNFKEQ. The CDR3 is made up of 15 amino acids. V lost 1 base and J 5 bases, leaving 12 bases between the germline ends. The CDR3 DNA sequence: TGTGCCAGCAGCCAAGGGGGGCGGGTCGATCAGCCCCAGCATTTT. It specifies CASSQGGRVDQPQHF.

This CDR3 is CASSLDPTPNEKLFF. CDR3 bases: TGTGCCAGCAGCTTAGATCCTACTCCTAATGAAAAACTGTTTTTT. The chain employs TRBV11-3 and TRBJ1-4, with D hard to call. CDR1 and CDR2 from the germline V gene are SGHNT and YENEEA. V gave up 0 bases and J gave up 3 bases, with 8 bases separating them. This CDR3 region has 15 residues.

This chain uses TRBV6-2 or TRBV6-3 with TRBJ2-1; D is possibly TRBD2 (5 bases). This CDR3 is 15 amino acids long. Germline CDR1 MNHEY, CDR2 SVGEGT. The V end lost 4 bases, the J end lost 5 bases, and 15 bases lay between the germline ends. CDR3 sequence (DNA): TGTGCCAGCAGTTTTTCAAGAGCGGTGAACAATGAGCAGTTCTTC. Translation gives CASSFSRAVNNEQFF.

The sample holds one count of this clone. The rearrangement links TRBV19 to TRBJ1-5, with D hard to call. Deletions cut 5 bases from V and 6 bases from J, with 8 bases between. Per germline, CDR1 LNHDA and CDR2 SQIVND (reference sequence). This CDR3 has 12 amino acids. As DNA, the CDR3 is TGTGCCAGTAGTCCAAGGAGTCAGCCCCAGCATTTT. It specifies CASSPRSQPQHF.

The chain combines TRBV5-1 with TRBJ2-1, with TRBD2 identical over 8 bases. CDR1 and CDR2 (germline): SGHRS, YFSETQ. J was trimmed by 7 bases and V by 5 bases; bases with no gene match: 8. CDR3 length: 14 amino acids. CDR3 sequence (DNA): TGCGCCAGCAGTGCGGGGGGAGGGCGAAATGAGCAGTTCTTC. It specifies CASSAGGGRNEQFF.

The chain is built from TRBV12-2 and TRBJ2-2; whether TRBD1, the table's D call, matches the DNA was not checked. TRBV12-2 is described as a pseudogene. The CDR3 contains 16 residues. The CDR3 region has the DNA TGTGCAAGTCGCTTAAGAGCAGGGGCGAACACCGGGGAGCTGTTTTTT. It codes for CASRLRAGANTGELFF.

V and J are TRBV6-1 and TRBJ2-1, with D possibly TRBD1 on 5 matching bases. Germline V lookup: CDR1 MNHNS, CDR2 SASEGT. This CDR3 is built from 18 residues. V shed 0 bases and J shed 8 bases, with 23 bases lying between them. CDR3 bases: TGTGCCAGCAGTGAAGCGCCTAGTGGGCTCTGGGGCTCTCATGAGCAGTTCTTC. This encodes CASSEAPSGLWGSHEQFF.

The chain uses TRBV5-1 and TRBJ2-7, with 9 bases that match TRBD1. This CDR3 region has 15 residues. V was pared by 4 bases and J by 4 bases, with 9 bases of the junction left unmatched. Looked up from germline, CDR1 is SGHRS and CDR2 is YFSETQ. CDR3 in amino acids: CASSVTGGAGYEQYF. The DNA for the CDR3 is TGCGCCAGCAGCGTTACAGGGGGCGCGGGGTACGAGCAGTACTTC.

The chain carries TRBV27 and TRBJ1-1; D call uncertain. V was clipped by 3 bases and J by 5 bases, with 10 bases between them. The CDR3 consists of 13 residues. Germline CDR1 and CDR2: MNHEY and SMNVEV (reference sequence). DNA of the CDR3: TGTGCCAGCAGTTTGGCCCCGGGAACTGAAGCTTTCTTT. This gives the protein CASSLAPGTEAFF.

V and J are TRBV5-4 and TRBJ2-2, with D maybe TRBD1 (5 bases). The CDR3 runs 16 residues. V was trimmed by 0 bases and J by 4 bases, leaving 13 bases between them. Germline V lookup: CDR1 SGHNT, CDR2 YYREEE (reference sequence). The CDR3 nucleotides are TGTGCCAGCAGCTTGGTTGGGGCAAAGGGCACCGGGGAGCTGTTTTTT. It yields the protein CASSLVGAKGTGELFF.

Only a few counts were recorded for this clone. This rearrangement joins TRBV5-1 to TRBJ2-1; 8 nucleotides align to TRBD1. This CDR3 has 12 amino acids. V trimming: 0 bases; J trimming: 13 bases; junction bases outside the gene matches: 3. Germline V lookup: CDR1 SGHRS, CDR2 YFSETQ. The CDR3 DNA reads as TGCGCCAGCAGCTTGGGACAGGGGTACCAGTTCTTC. This sequence encodes CASSLGQGYQFF.

The chain has TRBV24-1 and TRBJ2-2; 11 bases map to TRBD2. Trimming cost V 1 base and J 5 bases; bases outside gene matches: 8. This CDR3 region has 18 residues. Germline loops: CDR1 KGHDR, CDR2 SFDVKD. Written as DNA, the CDR3 is TGTGCCACCAGTGATTTCGTAGTAGCGGGAGGGTGGACCGGGGAGCTGTTTTTT. Translation gives CATSDFVVAGGWTGELFF.

The chain couples TRBV6-5 to TRBJ1-4, with D possibly being TRBD1 (5 bases). The CDR3 consists of 16 residues. Trimming took off 0 bases at V and 7 bases at J, with 15 bases between the two ends. Looked up from germline, CDR1 is MNHEY and CDR2 is SVGAGI. The CDR3 loop is CASSYSYPMGGEKLFF. The CDR3 DNA is TGTGCCAGCAGTTACTCCTACCCGATGGGGGGTGAAAAACTGTTTTTT.

The chain uses TRBV11-3 and TRBJ2-3; a possible D gene is TRBD1 (6 bases). V was trimmed by 1 base and J by 4 bases, leaving 9 bases between them. Germline V CDR1 and CDR2: SGHNT, YENEEA. The CDR3 has 14 amino acids. The chain's CDR3 is CASSLGPGADTQYF. The CDR3 bases are TGTGCCAGCAGCTTAGGTCCAGGGGCAGATACGCAGTATTTT.

This chain uses TRBV27 with TRBJ2-1, with 12 bases matching TRBD2. J was trimmed by 1 base and V by 2 bases; bases with no gene match: 6. The CDR3 length is 18 residues. CDR1 and CDR2 (germline): MNHEY, SMNVEV (reference sequence). CDR3 sequence: CASSLIPGLAGSYNEQFF. The CDR3 coding sequence is TGTGCCAGCAGTTTAATCCCGGGACTAGCGGGTTCCTACAATGAGCAGTTCTTC.

This clone was observed a single time. The limits of the CDR3 on the DNA are not certain, so only TCRdb's listed CDR3 is given. The chain combines TRBV21-1 with TRBJ2-6; the table's D gene call, TRBD1, was not cross checked with the DNA. TRBV21-1 is an annotated pseudogene. Counting both end residues, the CDR3 totals 18 amino acids. CDR3: CASGSGTGVGSGANVLTF.

The chain has TRBV6-5 and TRBJ1-6, with TRBD1 as a possible D gene (5 bases). The CDR3 totals 15 residues. Looked up from germline, CDR1 is MNHEY and CDR2 is SVGAGI. V lost 5 bases and J lost 8, with 16 bases in between. In DNA, the CDR3 is TGTGCCAGCAGTACCCCCCAGGGCATAGATTCACCCCTCCACTTT. It translates to CASSTPQGIDSPLHF.

This rearrangement joins TRBV27 to TRBJ2-7; a possible D gene is TRBD2 (6 bases). Germline V gene lookup returns CDR1 MNHEY and CDR2 SMNVEV (reference sequence). The CDR3 covers 15 residues. Deletions cut 2 bases from V and 5 bases from J, with 16 bases between. The CDR3 protein is CASSLRDSAADEQYF. CDR3 sequence (DNA): TGTGCCAGCAGTTTACGGGACTCCGCAGCGGACGAGCAGTACTTC.

The gene calls are TRBV18 and TRBJ1-1; D perhaps matches TRBD1 (5 bases). The CDR3 runs to 14 residues. The V gene lost 4 bases and the J gene lost 0 bases, with 9 bases spanning the gap. The germline CDR1 and CDR2 sequences are KGHSH and LQKENI. Here the CDR3 reads CASSRQGVNTEAFF. The CDR3, as DNA: TGTGCCAGCTCACGGCAGGGCGTGAACACTGAAGCTTTCTTT.

This chain connects TRBV5-1 to TRBJ1-1; 10 positions match TRBD1. Trimming at V came to 0 bases and at J to 4 bases, leaving 6 bases not matched to a gene. The CDR3 length is 16 residues. Germline lookup yields CDR1 SGHRS and CDR2 YFSETQ. CDR3 DNA: TGCGCCAGCAGCTTGGGGGACAGGGGAAACCCCACTGAAGCTTTCTTT. Its translation: CASSLGDRGNPTEAFF.

The V call is TRBV2, the J call TRBJ2-4; 10 nucleotides line up with TRBD1. Trimming removed 9 bases from V and 9 bases from J; junction bases left unmatched: 11. CDR1 SNHLY and CDR2 FYNNEI come from the germline V gene. The CDR3 is 14 residues long. CDR3 amino acids: CASIGQGGRGIQYF. DNA for the CDR3: TGTGCCAGTATAGGACAGGGGGGACGAGGCATTCAGTACTTC.

J is TRBJ1-5 and V is TRBV10-3; D ambiguous. From germline, CDR1 is ENHRY and CDR2 SYGVKD. The CDR3 covers 16 residues. V lost 10 bases and J 0 bases, leaving 19 bases between the germline ends. The CDR3 region is CATSTGALGSNQPQHF. The DNA for the CDR3 is TGTGCCACCTCGACCGGAGCGCTGGGTAGCAATCAGCCCCAGCATTTT.

The V gene is TRBV30, the J gene TRBJ2-3; TRBD2 matches at 7 bases. Germline V gene sequence: CDR1 GTSNPN, CDR2 SVGIG (reference sequence). V was clipped by 7 bases and J by 3 bases; unmatched bases: 7. CDR3 length: 13 amino acids. CDR3 bases: TGTGCCTTTCATGGCGGGAGTACAGATACGCAGTATTTT. Amino acids: CAFHGGSTDTQYF.

This clone is a singleton in its sample. The chain employs TRBV13 and TRBJ2-2, with 8 bases aligning to TRBD1. The CDR3 is made up of 17 amino acids. V dropped 2 bases and J dropped 1; count of bases not matched to a gene: 6. The germline V gene has CDR1 PRHDT and CDR2 FYEKMQ (reference sequence). This CDR3 reads CASSLRDRPENTGELFF. CDR3 sequence (DNA): TGTGCCAGCAGCTTAAGGGACAGGCCAGAGAACACCGGGGAGCTGTTTTTT.

V is TRBV19 and J is TRBJ1-1; D unresolved. Trimming left V 6 bases short and J 1 base short, with 21 bases between. The CDR3 sequence is 17 residues long. Germline-derived CDR1 and CDR2 are LNHDA and SQIVND (reference sequence). CDR3 amino acids: CASSHLTTTSENTEAFF. The CDR3 region has the DNA TGTGCCAGTAGCCACCTCACTACGACCTCTGAGAACACTGAAGCTTTCTTT. The whole variable domain, filled in from reference TRBV19 and TRBJ1-1, reads DGGITQSPKYLFRKEGQNVTLSCEQNLNHDAMYWYRQDPGQGLRLIYYSQIVNDFQKGDIAEGYSVSREKKESFPLTVTSAQKNPTAFYLCASSHLTTTSENTEAFFGQGTRLTVV.